The present TCR beta chain was sequenced within a study of blood T cell repertoires in COVID-19. On the study more broadly: Sites across the United States, Italy and Spain contributed samples from acute and convalescent COVID-19. Nucleic acid was either cDNA or gDNA, and it came from T cells, B-cell-depleted T cells, or PBMCs.

Method: immunoSEQ multiplex PCR; TCRdb's copy keeps in-frame clones and lacks some. The repertoire holds about 180,000 clones, with 82% as singletons. Looked up from germline, CDR1 is LGHNT and CDR2 is FRNRAP. The V gene end was trimmed by 4 bases and the J gene end by 1 base; junction bases not matched to a gene: 8. The CDR3 is 16 amino acids. This clone was picked up one time. Among Cohort 3 donors, those recovered had two negative PCRs, clearance, or symptom resolution. The sequence derives from a man in his fifties or sixties who had recovered from COVID-19. Sequenced input: PBMCs or T cells enriched from blood (not recorded which). The chain uses TRBV12-5 and TRBJ2-5; TRBD2 aligns across 8 bases. The CDR3: CASGYGREDPQETQYF. The CDR3 DNA reads TGTGCTAGTGGTTACGGGCGGGAGGACCCCCAAGAGACCCAGTACTTC.